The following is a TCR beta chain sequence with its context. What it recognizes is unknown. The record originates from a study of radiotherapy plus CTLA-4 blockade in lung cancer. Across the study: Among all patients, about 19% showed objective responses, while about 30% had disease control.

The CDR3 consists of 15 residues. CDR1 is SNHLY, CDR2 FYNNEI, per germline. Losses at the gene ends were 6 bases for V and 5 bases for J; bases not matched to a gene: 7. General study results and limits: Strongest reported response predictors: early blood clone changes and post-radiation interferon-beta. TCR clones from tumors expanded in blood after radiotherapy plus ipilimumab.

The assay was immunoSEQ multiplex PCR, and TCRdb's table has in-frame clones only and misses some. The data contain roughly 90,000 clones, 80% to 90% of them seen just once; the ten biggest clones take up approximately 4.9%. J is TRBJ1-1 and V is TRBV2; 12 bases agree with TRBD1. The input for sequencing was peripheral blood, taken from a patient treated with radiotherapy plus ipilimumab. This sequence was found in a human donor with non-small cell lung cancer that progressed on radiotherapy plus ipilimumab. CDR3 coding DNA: TGTGCCAGCAGGGGGCCGGGACAGGGGGCGACTGAAGCTTTCTTT. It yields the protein CASRGPGQGATEAFF.